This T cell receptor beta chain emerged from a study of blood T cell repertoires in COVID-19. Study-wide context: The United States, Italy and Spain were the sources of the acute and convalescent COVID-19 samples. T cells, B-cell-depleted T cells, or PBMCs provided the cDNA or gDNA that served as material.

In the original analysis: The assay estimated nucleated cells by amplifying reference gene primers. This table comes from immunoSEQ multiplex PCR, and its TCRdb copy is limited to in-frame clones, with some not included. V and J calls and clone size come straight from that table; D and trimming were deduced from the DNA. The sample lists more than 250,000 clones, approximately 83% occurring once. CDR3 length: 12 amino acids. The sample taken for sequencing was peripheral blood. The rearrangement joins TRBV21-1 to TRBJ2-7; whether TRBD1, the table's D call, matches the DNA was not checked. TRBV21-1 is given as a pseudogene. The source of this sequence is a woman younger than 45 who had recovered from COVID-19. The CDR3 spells CARKGQDDEQYF. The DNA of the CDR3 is TGTGCCAGAAAGGGACAGGACGACGAGCAGTACTTC.